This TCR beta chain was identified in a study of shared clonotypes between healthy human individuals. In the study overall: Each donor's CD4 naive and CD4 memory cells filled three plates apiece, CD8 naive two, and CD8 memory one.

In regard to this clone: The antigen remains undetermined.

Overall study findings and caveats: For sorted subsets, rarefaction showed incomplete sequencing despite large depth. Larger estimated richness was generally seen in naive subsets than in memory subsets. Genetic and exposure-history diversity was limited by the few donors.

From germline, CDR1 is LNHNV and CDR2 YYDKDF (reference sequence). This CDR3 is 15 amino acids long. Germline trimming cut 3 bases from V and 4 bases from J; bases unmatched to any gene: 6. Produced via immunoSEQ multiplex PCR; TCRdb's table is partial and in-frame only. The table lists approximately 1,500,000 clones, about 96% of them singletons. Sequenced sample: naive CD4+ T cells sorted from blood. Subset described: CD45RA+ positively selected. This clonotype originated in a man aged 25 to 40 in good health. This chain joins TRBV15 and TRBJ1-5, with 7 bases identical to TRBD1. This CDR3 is CATSRTGRFNQPQHF. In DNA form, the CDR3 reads TGTGCCACCAGCAGGACAGGGAGGTTTAATCAGCCCCAGCATTTT. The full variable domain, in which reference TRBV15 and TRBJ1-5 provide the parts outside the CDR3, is DAMVIQNPRYQVTQFGKPVTLSCSQTLNHNVMYWYQQKSSQAPKLLFHYYDKDFNNEADTPDNFQSRRPNTSFCFLDIRSPGLGDTAMYLCATSRTGRFNQPQHFGDGTRLSIL.